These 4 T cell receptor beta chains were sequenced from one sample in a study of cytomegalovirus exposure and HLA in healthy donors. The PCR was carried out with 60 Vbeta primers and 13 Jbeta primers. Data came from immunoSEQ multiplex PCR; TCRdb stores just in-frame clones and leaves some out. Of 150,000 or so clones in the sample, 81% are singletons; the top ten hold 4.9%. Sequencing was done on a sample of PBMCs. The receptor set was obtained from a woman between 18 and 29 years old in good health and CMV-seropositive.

Here the CDR3 DNA reads TGTGCCAGCAGCCGGGAGTTACAGGGGGCCACCGGGGAGCTGTTTTTT. Translating gives CASSRELQGATGELFF. The J gene is TRBJ2-2, the V gene TRBV14, with 9 bases fitting TRBD1. The CDR3 sequence is 16 residues long. CDR1 SGHDN and CDR2 FVKESK come from the germline V gene. Trimming at V came to 4 bases and at J to 4 bases, leaving 7 bases not matched to a gene.

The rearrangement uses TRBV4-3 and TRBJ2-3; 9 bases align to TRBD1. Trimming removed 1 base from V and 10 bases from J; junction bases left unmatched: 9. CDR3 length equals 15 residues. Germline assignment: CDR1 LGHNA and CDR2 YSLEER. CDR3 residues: CASSQGRFGQGPQYF. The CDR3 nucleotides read TGCGCCAGCAGCCAAGGACGATTCGGACAGGGGCCGCAGTATTTT.

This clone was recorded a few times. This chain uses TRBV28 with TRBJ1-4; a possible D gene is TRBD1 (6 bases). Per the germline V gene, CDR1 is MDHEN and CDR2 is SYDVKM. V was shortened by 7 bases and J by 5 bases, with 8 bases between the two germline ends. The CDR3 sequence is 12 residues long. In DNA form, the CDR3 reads TGTGCCAGCAATACAGGGAATGAAAAACTGTTTTTT. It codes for CASNTGNEKLFF. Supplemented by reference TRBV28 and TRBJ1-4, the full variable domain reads DVKVTQSSRYLVKRTGEKVFLECVQDMDHENMFWYRQDPGLGLRLIYFSYDVKMKEKGDIPEGYSVSREKKERFSLILESASTNQTSMYLCASNTGNEKLFFGSGTQLSVL.

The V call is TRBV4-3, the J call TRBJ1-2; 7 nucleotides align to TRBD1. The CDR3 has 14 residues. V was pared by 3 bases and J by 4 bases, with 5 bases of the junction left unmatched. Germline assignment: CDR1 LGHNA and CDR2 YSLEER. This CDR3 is CASSQGQKLYGYTF. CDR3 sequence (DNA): TGCGCCAGCAGCCAGGGACAGAAACTCTATGGCTACACCTTC.